This T cell receptor (beta chain) stems from a study of blood T cell repertoires in COVID-19. Study as a whole: Sites in the United States, Italy and Spain provided acute and convalescent COVID-19 samples. The analysed material was cDNA or gDNA that came from T cells, B-cell-depleted T cells, or PBMCs.

Authors' analysis steps: Using reference gene primer amplification, nucleated cell counts were estimated. Sequenced by immunoSEQ multiplex PCR; TCRdb stores in-frame clones only, minus some. From that table come the V and J calls and clone size; the DNA was used to work out D and trimming. The repertoire holds tens of thousands of clones, with around 89% as singletons. This CDR3 has 16 amino acids. V gave up 5 bases and J gave up 8 bases, with 24 bases separating them. Germline assignment: CDR1 MGHRA and CDR2 YSYEKL. This TCR was recovered from a man in his sixties with acute or convalescent COVID-19. Material for sequencing was peripheral blood. The J gene is TRBJ1-2, the V gene TRBV4-1; D gene uncertain. The CDR3: CASSSNGRPLLWGYTF. CDR3 sequence (DNA): TGCGCCAGCAGCTCAAACGGGAGACCTCTGCTCTGGGGCTACACCTTC.